Presented here are 12 T cell receptor beta chains from one specimen sequenced in a study of cytotoxic CD8 clonotypes in ibrutinib-treated CLL. The repertoire was sequenced with immunoSEQ multiplex PCR; TCRdb's copy has only in-frame clones and lacks some. The data contain 250,000 to 350,000 clones, less than 85% of them singletons. The sample in question was PBMCs, obtained at disease progression, from a patient treated with ibrutinib. The receptors derive from a human donor with chronic lymphocytic leukemia.

The sample holds a few counts of this clone. The chain recombines TRBV7-9 with TRBJ2-5, with TRBD2 matching 9 bases. After removal of 7 bases from V and 1 base from J, the junction contained 7 bases not matched to a gene. Germline V CDR1 and CDR2: SEHNR, FQNEAQ (reference sequence). This CDR3 is built from 15 residues. The CDR3 DNA sequence: TGTGCCAGCACGTATTTGCGGGAGGGCCAAGAGACCCAGTACTTC. Residues: CASTYLREGQETQYF.

This clone was picked up one time. This chain connects TRBV5-8 to TRBJ2-7; 9 nucleotides align to TRBD1. The CDR3 has 14 amino acids. The junction had 7 bases not matched to a gene; V was cut back by 7 bases and J by 2 bases. Germline V lookup: CDR1 SGHTS, CDR2 YDEGEE. CDR3 sequence: CASRRTGATYEQYF. The CDR3 DNA reads as TGTGCCAGCCGGAGGACAGGGGCGACCTACGAGCAGTACTTC.

This clone was detected only once. The chain employs TRBV27 and TRBJ2-1, with D perhaps matching TRBD2 (5 bases). The CDR3 has 14 residues. V shed 2 bases and J shed 4 bases, with 9 bases lying between them. CDR1 is MNHEY, CDR2 SMNVEV, per germline (reference sequence). CDR3 loop: CASSLRTGYNEQFF. The DNA for the CDR3 is TGTGCCAGCAGTTTAAGGACGGGGTACAATGAGCAGTTCTTC.

The chain uses TRBV11-2 and TRBJ2-3, with 11 positions matching TRBD2. V shed 1 base and J 9 bases; nucleotides not matched to a gene: 0. The CDR3 runs to 13 residues. Per germline, CDR1 SGHAT and CDR2 FQNNGV. CDR3 nucleotide sequence: TGTGCCAGCAGCTTAGGACTAGCGGGGACGCAGTATTTT. Its translation: CASSLGLAGTQYF.

CDR3 nucleotide sequence: TGCGCCAGCAGCCAGACGATCGGGGGCCTCTTAGGGACCCAGTACTTC. It yields the protein CASSQTIGGLLGTQYF. The V gene is TRBV4-1, the J gene TRBJ2-5; tentatively, D is TRBD1 or TRBD2 (6 bases each). Germline CDR1 and CDR2: MGHRA and YSYEKL. V lost 3 bases, J lost 7 bases, and 21 bases lay in between. CDR3 length: 16 residues.

The chain couples TRBV4-2 to TRBJ2-7, with D possibly matching TRBD1 (6 bases). Germline V gene data show CDR1 as LGHNA and CDR2 as YNFKEQ. Trimming pared 3 bases from V and 6 bases from J, leaving 9 bases between. This CDR3 is built from 12 residues. The CDR3 bases are TGTGCCAGCAGCCACGGACAGAGCGAGCAGTACTTC. Its translation is CASSHGQSEQYF.

V and J are TRBV15 and TRBJ2-3, with D unresolved. Germline V gives CDR1 LNHNV, CDR2 YYDKDF (reference sequence). This CDR3 region has 11 residues. Trimming pared 2 bases from V and 6 bases from J, leaving 3 bases between. CDR3 sequence: CATSRRDTQYF. In nucleotides, the CDR3 is TGTGCCACCAGCAGACGGGATACGCAGTATTTT.

V usage is TRBV28 and J usage is TRBJ2-3; D unresolved. The CDR3 totals 14 residues. With 4 bases removed from V and 6 bases from J, the gap between germline ends came to 14 bases. CDR1 and CDR2 (germline): MDHEN, SYDVKM. The chain's CDR3 is CASSSRHPRDTQYF. CDR3 sequence (DNA): TGTGCCAGCAGTTCGAGACACCCGCGGGATACGCAGTATTTT.

This clone came up once. The chain combines TRBV29-1 with TRBJ2-7; 7 nucleotides line up with TRBD1. The CDR3 spans 11 residues. With 7 bases clipped from V and 7 bases from J, the junction kept 7 bases outside the gene matches. Per germline, CDR1 SQVTM and CDR2 ANQGSEA. CDR3 protein: CSGRQGREQYF. In DNA form, the CDR3 reads TGCAGCGGGAGACAGGGTCGTGAGCAGTACTTC.

The chain links TRBV7-9 to TRBJ2-7; unclear D gene. The germline gives CDR1 SEHNR, CDR2 FQNEAQ (reference sequence). Trimming took 1 base from V and 5 from J, leaving 15 bases between them. The CDR3 is made up of 15 amino acids. The CDR3 spells CASSLVGVRSHEQYF. The CDR3 DNA is TGTGCCAGCAGCTTAGTTGGGGTTAGGTCCCACGAGCAGTACTTC.

CDR3: CASSPRSASTDTQYF. The DNA of the CDR3 is TGTGCCAGCAGCCCCCGTTCGGCCTCCACAGATACGCAGTATTTT. The J gene is TRBJ2-3, the V gene TRBV9, with unresolved D. This CDR3 is built from 15 residues. V lost 4 bases and J lost 2, with 14 bases in between. Per the germline V gene, CDR1 is SGDLS and CDR2 is YYNGEE.

The chain couples TRBV2 to TRBJ2-7; D may be TRBD2 (5 bases). The CDR3 runs 12 residues. The germline gives CDR1 SNHLY, CDR2 FYNNEI. The V and J ends lost 6 bases and 3 bases respectively, with 9 bases between them. The CDR3 DNA reads TGTGCCAGCAGGAAACTAGTCTACGAGCAGTACTTC. Amino acids: CASRKLVYEQYF.